What follows are 24 T cell receptor beta chains derived from one specimen sequenced in a study of CD8+CD57+ T cells in acquired aplastic anemia. CDR3 and TCR beta VDJ profiling relied on genomic DNA as the template. Via MiXCR, TCRdb re-called the reads, giving one row per CDR3 protein. Of fewer than 200,000 distinct CDR3 sequences in the sample, 70% to 75% were seen once. For sequencing, patients were chosen who had shown expansion of CD8+CD57+ cells by flow cytometry. Sequencing used sorted CD4+, CD8+, or CD8+CD57+ T cells (not recorded which) from PBMCs. The source is a human donor with aplastic anemia.

This clonotype was counted many times. CDR3 sequence (DNA): TGTGCCAGCAGTGACTCCGAGGAGGGGGCGGGTGGCTACACCTTC. Protein: CASSDSEEGAGGYTF. The chain links TRBV6-4 to TRBJ1-2, with TRBD1 matching 7 bases. The germline V gene encodes CDR1 MRHNA and CDR2 SNTAGT. Losses at the gene ends were 0 bases for V and 7 bases for J; bases not matched to a gene: 8. The CDR3 loop spans 15 amino acids.

Comments on this clonotype: The junction differs from germline at one of its ends, possibly a read error. This chain uses TRBV7-3 with TRBJ2-7; 8 positions match TRBD1. CDR1 is SGHTA and CDR2 is FQGTGA in the germline V gene. The CDR3 extends over 14 amino acids. The DNA for the CDR3 is TGTGCCAGCAGCGCGGACAGGGCCTCCTACGGGCAGTACTTC. Its translation: CASSADRASYGQYF. Complete variable domain (other parts from reference TRBV7-3 and TRBJ2-7): GAGVSQTPSNKVTEKGKYVELRCDPISGHTALYWYRQSLGQGPEFLIYFQGTGAADDSGLPNDRFFAVRPEGSVSTLKIQRTERGDSAVYLCASSADRASYGQYFGPGTRLTVT.

This clonotype has just a few counts. The V gene is TRBV10-2, the J gene TRBJ1-2, with D maybe TRBD1 (5 bases). The CDR3 is 14 amino acids. Between the trimmed V and J ends, which lost 2 bases and 7 bases, there was a span of 14 bases. Germline CDR1 and CDR2: WSHSY and SAAADI. The CDR3 coding sequence is TGCGCCAGCAGTGAGGTAGGGGAGGGTCGTGGCTACACCTTC. Amino acid sequence: CASSEVGEGRGYTF.

This clonotype has just one count. CDR3 residues: CATSRDTVGSYEQYF. As DNA, the CDR3 is TGTGCCACCAGCAGAGATACAGTGGGCTCCTACGAGCAGTACTTC. J is TRBJ2-7 and V is TRBV15; the D is unclear. Germline CDR1 LNHNV, CDR2 YYDKDF (reference sequence). The CDR3 has 15 amino acids. With 0 bases removed from V and 0 bases from J, the gap between germline ends came to 9 bases.

The chain is built from TRBV7-6 and TRBJ2-5, with a weak D call TRBD2 (5 bases). V gave up 5 bases and J gave up 5 bases, with 12 bases separating them. This CDR3 is built from 13 residues. CDR1 and CDR2 (germline): SGHVS, FNYEAQ. CDR3 sequence reads: CASSQGLEETQYF. The CDR3 coding sequence is TGTGCCAGCAGCCAAGGACTGGAGGAGACCCAGTACTTC.

V and J are TRBV29-1 and TRBJ1-1; 11 bases are a match to TRBD1. V lost 7 bases, J lost 1 base, and 8 bases stayed unmatched. The length of the CDR3 is 15 residues. Germline CDR1 and CDR2: SQVTM and ANQGSEA. CDR3 DNA sequence: TGCAGCGCTGGACAGGGGGCTGTTTGGAACACTGAAGCTTTCTTT. It is translated as CSAGQGAVWNTEAFF.

The chain has TRBV11-3 and TRBJ2-2; D gene unclear. The CDR3 totals 12 residues. Trimming left V 5 bases short and J 6 bases short, with 7 bases between. Germline V gene data show CDR1 as SGHNT and CDR2 as YENEEA. DNA for the CDR3: TGTGCCAGCAGCCCTATAGCCGGGGAGCTGTTTTTT. Its translation: CASSPIAGELFF.

J is TRBJ1-2 and V is TRBV7-3; possibly TRBD1 for D (5 bases). This CDR3 is 13 amino acids long. CDR1 SGHTA and CDR2 FQGTGA come from the germline V gene. The ends were cut back, 5 bases at V and 4 bases at J, with 11 bases in the middle. CDR3 bases: TGTGCCAGCAGCCCAGGGTACGGCTATGGCTACACCTTC. Translating it yields CASSPGYGYGYTF.

The genes are TRBV19 and TRBJ1-2; tentatively, D is TRBD1 (5 bases). The CDR3 is 13 amino acids. CDR1 and CDR2 from the germline V gene are LNHDA and SQIVND (reference sequence). V dropped 6 bases and J dropped 8 bases, with 16 bases sitting between them. For the CDR3, the DNA is TGTGCCAGTAGGCACGGACAATCAGGCGGCTACACCTTC. Protein: CASRHGQSGGYTF.

The chain joins TRBV15 to TRBJ2-1; D remains unclear. The CDR3 totals 16 residues. Germline assignment: CDR1 LNHNV and CDR2 YYDKDF (reference sequence). Trimming took off 0 bases at V and 6 bases at J, with 15 bases between the two ends. CDR3 sequence: CATSRDLRGDGNEQFF. Written as DNA, the CDR3 is TGTGCCACCAGCAGAGATCTTCGCGGAGATGGCAATGAGCAGTTCTTC.

CDR3: CASLGHREGTQYF. DNA of the CDR3: TGCGCCAGCCTAGGACACCGAGAAGGTACGCAGTATTTT. This chain links TRBV5-1 with TRBJ2-3; D perhaps matches TRBD1 (5 bases). Trimming left V 7 bases short and J 8 bases short, with 17 bases between. The germline V gene has CDR1 SGHRS and CDR2 YFSETQ. The CDR3 spans 13 residues.

The table lists this clonotype with a few counts. The V and J genes are TRBV7-6 and TRBJ2-5; D is unresolved. V lost 10 bases and J 1 base, leaving 10 bases between the germline ends. Germline CDR1 is SGHVS and CDR2 is FNYEAQ. The CDR3 sequence is 12 residues long. The CDR3 sequence: CATAGSQETQYF. CDR3 sequence (DNA): TGTGCCACGGCCGGGTCCCAAGAGACCCAGTACTTC.

This chain connects TRBV7-6 to TRBJ2-7, with D maybe TRBD1 (6 bases). This CDR3 comprises 16 residues. V shed 5 bases and J shed 10 bases, with 27 bases lying between them. CDR1 and CDR2 (germline): SGHVS, FNYEAQ. The CDR3 region has the DNA TGTGCCAGCAGCGACGTCACTGGGGGCTATCCGGGTCCCCAGTACTTC. Translating it yields CASSDVTGGYPGPQYF.

This chain links TRBV7-3 with TRBJ1-4, with 7 bases identical to TRBD1. The CDR3 loop spans 15 amino acids. V was pared by 5 bases and J by 8 bases, with 11 bases of the junction left unmatched. The germline CDR1 and CDR2 sequences are SGHTA and FQGTGA. Here the CDR3 DNA reads TGTGCCAGCAGCGACTACAGGGGATTGGAGGAAAAACTGTTTTTT. Its protein product is CASSDYRGLEEKLFF.

This chain links TRBV10-3 with TRBJ1-2; 9 bases map to TRBD1. J gave up 7 bases and V 3 bases, and 9 bases lay outside the gene matches. The CDR3 is 15 residues long. Germline values: CDR1 ENHRY, CDR2 SYGVKD. As DNA, the CDR3 is TGTGCCATCAGTGACCTCGGGAACAGGGGGCTTGGCTACACCTTC. The encoded protein is CAISDLGNRGLGYTF.

This sequence joins TRBV20-1 and TRBJ2-2; 7 bases agree with TRBD1. The V gene end was trimmed by 6 bases and the J gene end by 7 bases; junction bases not matched to a gene: 5. This CDR3 contains 12 residues. Germline values: CDR1 DFQATT, CDR2 SNEGSKA (reference sequence). In DNA, the CDR3 is TGCAGTGCGCGACAGGGTGACGGGGAGCTGTTTTTT. Translation gives CSARQGDGELFF.

The CDR3 DNA sequence: TGTGCCAGTAAACCCCCACAGGGGTACTTTGAGCAGTACTTC. It encodes CASKPPQGYFEQYF. The V call is TRBV19, the J call TRBJ2-7; 7 positions agree with TRBD1. CDR1 and CDR2 from the germline V gene are LNHDA and SQIVND (reference sequence). The CDR3 sequence is 14 residues long. V lost 7 bases, J lost 7 bases, and 13 bases stayed unmatched. Drawing the rest from reference TRBV19 and TRBJ2-7, the complete variable domain is DGGITQSPKYLFRKEGQNVTLSCEQNLNHDAMYWYRQDPGQGLRLIYYSQIVNDFQKGDIAEGYSVSREKKESFPLTVTSAQKNPTAFYLCASKPPQGYFEQYFGPGTRLTVT.

V usage is TRBV19 and J usage is TRBJ2-7; 8 positions agree with TRBD1. The V gene's germline CDR1 is LNHDA and CDR2 SQIVND (reference sequence). The CDR3 is 16 residues long. The V gene end was trimmed by 5 bases and the J gene end by 5 bases; junction bases not matched to a gene: 14. CDR3 amino acids: CASSPRTGSHLHEQYF. CDR3 nucleotide sequence: TGTGCCAGTAGTCCCCGGACAGGGTCCCATTTACACGAGCAGTACTTC. The complete variable domain, with remaining parts taken from reference TRBV19 and TRBJ2-7, reads DGGITQSPKYLFRKEGQNVTLSCEQNLNHDAMYWYRQDPGQGLRLIYYSQIVNDFQKGDIAEGYSVSREKKESFPLTVTSAQKNPTAFYLCASSPRTGSHLHEQYFGPGTRLTVT.

This chain uses TRBV6-4 with TRBJ2-3; tentatively, D is TRBD2 (7 bases). This CDR3 spans 15 amino acids. The germline V and J ends were trimmed by 6 bases and 4 bases, with 17 bases remaining between them. CDR1 is MRHNA and CDR2 is SNTAGT in the germline V gene. CDR3 in amino acids: CASSAAMGGPDTQYF. The DNA of the CDR3 is TGTGCCAGCAGCGCAGCGATGGGGGGGCCAGATACGCAGTATTTT.

This chain links TRBV24-1 with TRBJ2-1, with TRBD2 identical over 10 bases. Germline V CDR1 and CDR2: KGHDR, SFDVKD. V was clipped by 4 bases and J by 15 bases; unmatched bases: 8. CDR3 length: 13 amino acids. CDR3 sequence reads: CATSENSGRPRFF. The CDR3 region has the DNA TGTGCCACCAGTGAGAATAGCGGGAGGCCGAGGTTCTTC.

V gene TRBV19 combines with J gene TRBJ2-5; 15 nucleotides line up with TRBD2. Trimming cost V 8 bases and J 5 bases; bases outside gene matches: 3. The CDR3 is 14 amino acids. From germline, CDR1 is LNHDA and CDR2 SQIVND (reference sequence). The CDR3 loop reads CASGLAGGKETQYF. CDR3 in DNA: TGTGCCAGTGGACTAGCGGGAGGGAAGGAGACCCAGTACTTC.

This clonotype was counted a few times. CDR3 bases: TGTGCCATCACCAAGGGAGAATACAATGAGCAGTTCTTC. This codes for CAITKGEYNEQFF. The V gene is TRBV10-3, the J gene TRBJ2-1; possible D gene TRBD2, 5 bases. The CDR3 loop spans 13 amino acids. The germline CDR1 and CDR2 sequences are ENHRY and SYGVKD. V lost 7 bases to trimming and J lost 4 bases, with 11 bases between them.

On this clonotype: Sequence at one end of the junction differs from germline and may be a read error. V usage is TRBV15 and J usage is TRBJ2-3; D possibly corresponds to TRBD1 (5 bases). Germline V gives CDR1 LNHNV, CDR2 YYDKDF (reference sequence). The CDR3 has 15 residues. The DNA for the CDR3 is TGTGCCGCCAGCAGAGATTTGGGGCCCGACGATACGCAGTATTTT. Protein sequence: CAASRDLGPDDTQYF.

The chain couples TRBV12-3 or TRBV12-4 to TRBJ1-4; D ambiguous. Between the trimmed V and J ends, which lost 5 bases and 3 bases, there was a span of 10 bases. The CDR3 has 14 amino acids. The CDR3 DNA reads TGTGCCAGCAGTGGTACCAGCTCTAATGAAAAACTGTTTTTT. Protein sequence: CASSGTSSNEKLFF.